Below, 32 T cell receptor beta chains from the same sample are listed, as sequenced in a study of blood T cell repertoires in COVID-19. Sequencing used immunoSEQ multiplex PCR; TCRdb keeps in-frame clones, though not all of them. The table has some 250,000 clones, roughly 90% seen once. Sequenced input: peripheral blood. The receptors were gathered from a man in his fifties or sixties with acute or convalescent COVID-19.

The V call is TRBV2, the J call TRBJ1-1, with 7 bases aligning to TRBD1. After removal of 6 bases from V and 5 bases from J, the junction contained 6 bases not matched to a gene. This CDR3 has 13 amino acids. CDR1 is SNHLY, CDR2 FYNNEI, per germline. The CDR3 DNA reads TGTGCCAGCAGGAAGACAGGGCGGACTGAAGCTTTCTTT. Protein product: CASRKTGRTEAFF.

This rearrangement joins TRBV25-1 to TRBJ2-2; the D is unclear. Between the trimmed V and J ends, which lost 7 bases and 1 base, there was a span of 7 bases. The CDR3 contains 13 residues. Per the germline V gene, CDR1 is MGHDK and CDR2 is SYGVNS. The CDR3 loop is CASMLQNTGELFF. In DNA form, the CDR3 reads TGTGCCAGCATGTTACAGAACACCGGGGAGCTGTTTTTT. The full variable domain, in which reference TRBV25-1 and TRBJ2-2 provide the parts outside the CDR3, is EADIYQTPRYLVIGTGKKITLECSQTMGHDKMYWYQQDPGMELHLIHYSYGVNSTEKGDLSSESTVSRIRTEHFPLTLESARPSHTSQYLCASMLQNTGELFFGEGSRLTVL.

This clone was seen only a few times. The rearrangement joins TRBV19 to TRBJ2-6, with TRBD1 matching 11 bases. This CDR3 is built from 18 residues. Germline V gene data show CDR1 as LNHDA and CDR2 as SQIVND (reference sequence). V shed 6 bases, J shed 0 bases, and the junction held 7 bases outside the gene matches. DNA of the CDR3: TGTGCCAGTAGGGGGACAGGGGGGTACTACTCTGGGGCCAACGTCCTGACTTTC. It is translated as CASRGTGGYYSGANVLTF. The whole variable domain, remainder taken from reference TRBV19 and TRBJ2-6, is DGGITQSPKYLFRKEGQNVTLSCEQNLNHDAMYWYRQDPGQGLRLIYYSQIVNDFQKGDIAEGYSVSREKKESFPLTVTSAQKNPTAFYLCASRGTGGYYSGANVLTFGAGSRLTVL.

The chain joins TRBV18 to TRBJ2-1; TRBD2 aligns across 7 bases. The J segment lost 7 bases and the V segment lost 0 bases, leaving 6 bases of the junction unmatched. The CDR3 length is 15 residues. The germline V gene encodes CDR1 KGHSH and CDR2 LQKENI. CDR3 sequence: CASSPPAGARNEQFF. Here the CDR3 DNA reads TGTGCCAGCTCACCACCGGCGGGAGCACGAAATGAGCAGTTCTTC.

The chain couples TRBV6-4 to TRBJ2-2; unclear D gene. Trimming took off 2 bases at V and 1 base at J, with 11 bases between the two ends. This CDR3 has 16 residues. CDR1 is MRHNA, CDR2 SNTAGT, per germline. This chain's CDR3 is CASSDGSLVNTGELFF. DNA for the CDR3: TGTGCCAGCAGTGACGGCAGTTTGGTGAACACCGGGGAGCTGTTTTTT.

The V gene is TRBV7-2, the J gene TRBJ1-3; maybe TRBD1 (5 bases). V shed 2 bases and J shed 4 bases, with 18 bases lying between them. Germline values: CDR1 SGHTA, CDR2 FQGNSA. The CDR3 has 17 residues. CDR3 sequence: CASSLSYDWAGGNTIYF. The CDR3 region has the DNA TGTGCCAGCAGCTTATCGTATGATTGGGCAGGGGGAAACACCATATATTTT.

The chain combines TRBV11-2 with TRBJ2-2; D ambiguous. The CDR3 has 12 amino acids. In germline, CDR1 is SGHAT, CDR2 FQNNGV. V lost 1 base and J lost 9, with 6 bases in between. In nucleotides, the CDR3 is TGTGCCAGCAGCTTAGCCAGGAGGGAGCTGTTTTTT. Translated, it gives CASSLARRELFF.

The rearrangement uses TRBV10-3 and TRBJ1-1; D is perhaps TRBD1 (5 bases). There are 14 residues in the CDR3. Germline CDR1 reads ENHRY; CDR2 reads SYGVKD. V lost 4 bases and J 5 bases, leaving 14 bases between the germline ends. CDR3 sequence reads: CAISAGGDGTEAFF. CDR3 sequence (DNA): TGTGCCATCAGTGCAGGAGGGGATGGAACTGAAGCTTTCTTT.

V is TRBV9 and J is TRBJ2-5; a possible D gene is TRBD1 (6 bases). There are 13 residues in the CDR3. Germline CDR1 SGDLS, CDR2 YYNGEE. V was clipped by 3 bases and J by 5 bases, with 11 bases between them. The CDR3 bases are TGTGCCAGCAGCGGGGGGCTTGGGGAGACCCAGTACTTC. This encodes CASSGGLGETQYF.

The chain has TRBV19 and TRBJ1-2; no reliable D call. Per germline, CDR1 LNHDA and CDR2 SQIVND (reference sequence). The V end was cut by 2 bases, the J end by 8 bases, with 18 bases between. CDR3 length: 15 amino acids. This CDR3 is CASSIQANHYQGYTF. As DNA, the CDR3 is TGTGCCAGTAGTATACAGGCCAACCATTATCAGGGCTACACCTTC.

The chain joins TRBV5-1 to TRBJ1-5, with TRBD1 matching over 10 bases. J lost 4 bases, V lost 4 bases, and 5 bases had no gene match. Germline V gene lookup returns CDR1 SGHRS and CDR2 YFSETQ. The CDR3 extends over 15 amino acids. The CDR3: CASSPGTGENQPQHF. CDR3 nucleotides: TGCGCCAGCAGCCCCGGGACAGGGGAAAATCAGCCCCAGCATTTT.

This clone was seen a few times. The rearrangement links TRBV11-3 to TRBJ2-7, with TRBD2 matching 7 bases. The CDR3 runs to 15 residues. From germline, CDR1 is SGHNT and CDR2 YENEEA. V was clipped by 3 bases and J by 1 base; unmatched bases: 6. Here the CDR3 reads CASSLTSLLSYEQYF. As DNA, the CDR3 is TGTGCCAGCAGCTTGACTAGCCTGTTATCCTACGAGCAGTACTTC.

This chain joins TRBV29-1 and TRBJ1-2, with 7 nucleotides matching TRBD1. Germline CDR1 SQVTM, CDR2 ANQGSEA. The ends lost 2 bases at V and 1 base at J; junction bases unmatched: 10. The CDR3 loop spans 16 amino acids. CDR3 loop: CSVERAGGLINYGYTF. The DNA of the CDR3 is TGCAGCGTTGAAAGGGCAGGGGGTCTCATTAACTATGGCTACACCTTC.

This chain connects TRBV5-6 to TRBJ1-5; 7 bases are shared with TRBD1. This CDR3 is built from 14 residues. Germline CDR1 SGHDT, CDR2 YYEEEE. Trimming removed 5 bases from V and 5 bases from J; junction bases left unmatched: 7. This CDR3 reads CASSFRTGHQPQHF. In nucleotides, the CDR3 is TGTGCCAGCAGTTTTAGGACAGGTCATCAGCCCCAGCATTTT. The full variable domain, its missing parts supplied by reference TRBV5-6 and TRBJ1-5, is DAGVTQSPTHLIKTRGQQVTLRCSPKSGHDTVSWYQQALGQGPQFIFQYYEEEERQRGNFPDRFSGHQFPNYSSELNVNALLLGDSALYLCASSFRTGHQPQHFGDGTRLSIL.

The J gene is TRBJ1-2, the V gene TRBV2; 7 bases are shared with TRBD1. Germline lookup yields CDR1 SNHLY and CDR2 FYNNEI. The CDR3 is 14 amino acids. Losses at the gene ends were 8 bases for V and 8 bases for J; bases not matched to a gene: 14. The CDR3 reads CASSQTGLNDGYTF. CDR3 nucleotides: TGTGCCAGCTCCCAGACAGGGCTTAATGACGGCTACACCTTC. The full variable domain, in which reference TRBV2 and TRBJ1-2 provide the parts outside the CDR3, is EPEVTQTPSHQVTQMGQEVILRCVPISNHLYFYWYRQILGQKVEFLVSFYNNEISEKSEIFDDQFSVERPDGSNFTLKIRSTKLEDSAMYFCASSQTGLNDGYTFGSGTRLTVV.

The CDR3 loop reads CAWSLGTTVYSNQPQHF. CDR3 nucleotide sequence: TGTGCCTGGAGTTTGGGAACGACAGTTTATAGCAATCAGCCCCAGCATTTT. The chain employs TRBV30 and TRBJ1-5; TRBD1 is a possible D gene (5 bases). The CDR3 is made up of 17 amino acids. Trimming took off 2 bases at V and 0 bases at J, with 17 bases between the two ends. CDR1 is GTSNPN and CDR2 is SVGIG in the germline V gene (reference sequence).

A few counts support this clone. DNA for the CDR3: TGTGCCATCAGTGACAGGGAACTGTCACCCCTCCACTTT. This encodes CAISDRELSPLHF. V and J are TRBV10-3 and TRBJ1-6, with D perhaps matching TRBD1 (5 bases). CDR1 and CDR2 from the germline V gene are ENHRY and SYGVKD. The CDR3 sequence is 13 residues long. Deletions cut 3 bases from V and 10 bases from J, with 10 bases between.

V usage is TRBV6-2 or TRBV6-3 and J usage is TRBJ2-2; TRBD1 matches 8 bases. This CDR3 has 14 residues. The V gene end was trimmed by 6 bases and the J gene end by 4 bases; junction bases not matched to a gene: 4. The germline V gene encodes CDR1 MNHEY and CDR2 SVGEGT. This CDR3 reads CASSRGQGTGELFF. The CDR3 DNA reads as TGTGCCAGCAGCCGAGGACAGGGCACCGGGGAGCTGTTTTTT.

The chain joins TRBV3-1 (or the pseudogene TRBV3-2) to TRBJ2-1, with 14 bases aligning to TRBD2. J gave up 12 bases and V 2 bases, and 9 bases lay outside the gene matches. This CDR3 is built from 16 residues. Germline V lookup: CDR1 LGHDT, CDR2 YNNKEL (reference sequence). The CDR3 DNA follows: TGTGCCAGCAGCCAACCGACTAGCGGGAGGGCCGCGCCGCAGTTCTTC. Its protein is CASSQPTSGRAAPQFF.

Comment on this clone: At one of its ends the junction is not consistent with the germline gene, which may arise from a read error. This chain uses TRBV7-9 with TRBJ2-5; 8 bases align to TRBD2. The CDR3 runs to 14 residues. Germline CDR1 and CDR2: SEHNR and FQNEAQ (reference sequence). CDR3 bases: TGTGCCAGCAGCTCGACTAGCGACCAAGGGACCCAGTACTTC. It codes for CASSSTSDQGTQYF.

V usage is TRBV19 and J usage is TRBJ1-5; TRBD1 matches at 9 bases. Germline V CDR1 and CDR2: LNHDA, SQIVND (reference sequence). Losses at the gene ends were 5 bases for V and 1 base for J; bases not matched to a gene: 6. The CDR3 consists of 16 residues. The CDR3 here is CASSVPTGGSNQPQHF. CDR3 DNA sequence: TGTGCCAGTAGTGTACCGACAGGGGGAAGCAATCAGCCCCAGCATTTT. Variable domain in full (rest from reference TRBV19 and TRBJ1-5): DGGITQSPKYLFRKEGQNVTLSCEQNLNHDAMYWYRQDPGQGLRLIYYSQIVNDFQKGDIAEGYSVSREKKESFPLTVTSAQKNPTAFYLCASSVPTGGSNQPQHFGDGTRLSIL.

V usage is TRBV27 and J usage is TRBJ1-1; 7 bases are a match to TRBD1. CDR3 size: 16 residues. Germline values: CDR1 MNHEY, CDR2 SMNVEV (reference sequence). Trimming took 4 bases from V and 3 from J; bases not matched to a gene: 11. CDR3 nucleotides: TGTGCCAGCAGTTCACTTACAGGGGATTCGGACACTGAAGCTTTCTTT. Its translation is CASSSLTGDSDTEAFF.

As concerns this clone: The junction departs from germline at one end; a sequencing error may be responsible. This chain uses TRBV7-7 with TRBJ2-5; D is possibly TRBD1 (5 bases). Germline-derived CDR1 and CDR2 are SSHAT and FNYEAQ (reference sequence). The CDR3 covers 16 residues. The CDR3 DNA sequence: TGTGCTAGCAGCCCAGGGCAAGGCGGACACCAAGAGACCCAGTACTTC. Protein sequence: CASSPGQGGHQETQYF.

This chain uses TRBV29-1 with TRBJ2-3, with 10 nucleotides matching TRBD2. The CDR3 has 16 residues. From germline, CDR1 is SQVTM and CDR2 ANQGSEA. With 2 bases clipped from V and 5 bases from J, the junction kept 10 bases outside the gene matches. This chain's CDR3 is CSVESSGSNGLDTQYF. As DNA, the CDR3 is TGCAGCGTTGAATCTAGCGGGAGTAATGGGCTAGATACGCAGTATTTT.

This clone has just one count. This rearrangement joins TRBV12-3 or TRBV12-4 to TRBJ2-7; D ambiguous. This CDR3 region has 13 residues. With 6 bases removed from V and 0 bases from J, the gap between germline ends came to 9 bases. CDR3: CASRPTSSYEQYF. The CDR3 DNA sequence: TGTGCCAGCAGACCTACCTCCTCCTACGAGCAGTACTTC.

This chain uses TRBV7-9 with TRBJ1-4, with TRBD1 as a possible D gene (5 bases). V was shortened by 4 bases and J by 4 bases, with 7 bases between the two germline ends. The CDR3 extends over 13 amino acids. From germline, CDR1 is SEHNR and CDR2 FQNEAQ (reference sequence). The CDR3 region is CASSSTVNEKLFF. CDR3 sequence (DNA): TGTGCCAGCAGCTCGACAGTTAATGAAAAACTGTTTTTT.

The rearrangement uses TRBV2 and TRBJ1-5; D might be TRBD1 (6 bases). The germline V gene has CDR1 SNHLY and CDR2 FYNNEI. This CDR3 is built from 15 residues. V lost 1 base, J lost 6 bases, and 13 bases lay in between. The CDR3 nucleotides read TGTGCCAGCAGTGAAGAAGCAGGGGTGGGTCAGCCCCAGCATTTT. The encoded protein is CASSEEAGVGQPQHF.

The table lists this clone with a few counts. The chain recombines TRBV5-4 with TRBJ2-5; the match to TRBD2 covers 9 bases. The CDR3 loop spans 16 amino acids. Germline assignment: CDR1 SGHNT and CDR2 YYREEE (reference sequence). Germline trimming cut 2 bases from V and 1 base from J; bases unmatched to any gene: 6. CDR3 coding DNA: TGTGCCAGCAGCTTACGAGCGGGAGGATTCCAAGAGACCCAGTACTTC. Its protein product is CASSLRAGGFQETQYF. Looking up the rest from reference TRBV5-4 and TRBJ2-5 gives the full variable domain: ETGVTQSPTHLIKTRGQQVTLRCSSQSGHNTVSWYQQALGQGPQFIFQYYREEENGRGNFPPRFSGLQFPNYSSELNVNALELDDSALYLCASSLRAGGFQETQYFGPGTRLLVL.

The J gene is TRBJ2-1, the V gene TRBV5-6; a weak D match, TRBD2 (6 bases). Germline CDR1 reads SGHDT; CDR2 reads YYEEEE. The V end was cut by 3 bases, the J end by 9 bases, with 13 bases between. This CDR3 has 13 amino acids. The CDR3 DNA reads TGTGCCAGCAGCTCTTCGGGGGTCGGTGAGCAGTTCTTC. It is translated as CASSSSGVGEQFF.

The chain employs TRBV7-9 and TRBJ1-5, with TRBD1 identical over 9 bases. This CDR3 has 13 residues. V shed 5 bases and J 6 bases; nucleotides not matched to a gene: 2. CDR1 and CDR2 from the germline V gene are SEHNR and FQNEAQ (reference sequence). In nucleotides, the CDR3 is TGTGCCAGCAGCCAACAGGGGGCTCAGCCCCAGCATTTT. Its protein is CASSQQGAQPQHF.

CDR3 sequence (DNA): TGTGCCAGCAGCCAAACGCTCGGGACTAGCGGGAGCTACGAGCAGTACTTC. This sequence encodes CASSQTLGTSGSYEQYF. The chain has TRBV3-1 (or the pseudogene TRBV3-2) and TRBJ2-7; 14 nucleotides align to TRBD2. This CDR3 contains 17 residues. Germline assignment: CDR1 LGHDT and CDR2 YNNKEL (reference sequence). With 2 bases clipped from V and 3 bases from J, the junction kept 6 bases outside the gene matches.

The chain is built from TRBV4-3 and TRBJ1-2; 7 positions agree with TRBD1. Trimming at V came to 4 bases and at J to 4 bases, leaving 6 bases not matched to a gene. The germline V gene encodes CDR1 LGHNA and CDR2 YSLEER. The CDR3 length is 14 residues. The CDR3 loop is CASSPRQGTYGYTF. As DNA, the CDR3 is TGCGCCAGCAGCCCGCGACAGGGAACCTATGGCTACACCTTC.